These T cell receptor beta chains were read from a single sample in a study of cytomegalovirus exposure and HLA in healthy donors. TCRdb's copy holds only in-frame clones and misses some; the assay was immunoSEQ multiplex PCR. The sample has roughly 140,000 clones, 82% seen once; the top ten hold around 2.4%. Sequenced material: PBMCs. The source of these receptors is a male donor in good health and CMV-seronegative. CDR3s include the opening cysteine and the closing phenylalanine or tryptophan. D genes are given only for firm matches. Rows give clone size only sometimes, using once, few, many, or a class for an expanded clone.

d_call	v_call	clone_size	j_call	cdr3_nt	cdr3_aa
.	TRBV28	.	TRBJ2-5	TGTGCCAGCAGTTCTCTTAGTTTACAAGAGACCCAGTACTTC	CASSSLSLQETQYF
.	TRBV7-9	.	TRBJ1-1	TGTGCCAGCAGCGCGGCCTTCCGAACGGGTGAAGCTTTCTTT	CASSAAFRTGEAFF
TRBD2	TRBV7-7	.	TRBJ2-1	TGTGCCAGCAGCGCAGCTAGCGGGAGGGCCTCCAGATACAATGAGCAGTTCTTC	CASSAASGRASRYNEQFF
TRBD2	TRBV30	.	TRBJ2-7	TGTGCCTGGAGTATCACTAGCGGAACCTACGAGCAGTACTTC	CAWSITSGTYEQYF
.	TRBV27	once	TRBJ1-5	TGTGCCAGCAGTTTAGAGGGCCATCAGCCCCAGCATTTT	CASSLEGHQPQHF
.	TRBV27	.	TRBJ2-1	TGTGCCAGCAGCTTGAGCGGAGAAGAGCAGTTCTTC	CASSLSGEEQFF
TRBD1	TRBV10-3	.	TRBJ1-2	TGTGCCATCAGTGCGACAGGGGACTATGGCTACACCTTC	CAISATGDYGYTF
TRBD1	TRBV5-4	few	TRBJ1-5	TGTGCCAGCAGCATAGGGACAGTTCAGCCCCAGCATTTT	CASSIGTVQPQHF
TRBD1	TRBV7-3	.	TRBJ2-2	TGTGCCAGCAGCCGATCAACAGGGGTGGGGACCGGGGAGCTGTTTTTT	CASSRSTGVGTGELFF
.	TRBV7-9	.	TRBJ1-5	TGTGCCAGCAGCCTGAGGGAGTATCAGCCCCAGCATTTT	CASSLREYQPQHF
TRBD2	TRBV6-5	.	TRBJ2-1	TGTGCCAGCAGACTAGCGGGCGCCGGGAATGAGCAGTTCTTC	CASRLAGAGNEQFF
.	TRBV7-4	few	TRBJ2-7	TGTGCCAGCAGCTTAGAGGTAGCGGAGAGCTACGAGCAGTACTTC	CASSLEVAESYEQYF
TRBD1	TRBV6-1	.	TRBJ1-1	TGTGCCGCAAGACAGGGGAAAACTGAAGCTTTCTTT	CAARQGKTEAFF
TRBD1	TRBV5-1	.	TRBJ2-3	TGCGCCAGCAGCTCCGGGACAGGGTCAGATACGCAGTATTTT	CASSSGTGSDTQYF
.	TRBV4-3	.	TRBJ1-2	TGCGCCAGCAGCCAAGCCCGGGGGGGAACCTATGGCTACACCTTC	CASSQARGGTYGYTF
.	TRBV29-1	.	TRBJ2-3	TGCAGCGTTAATGACTATACCCCAGATACGCAGTATTTT	CSVNDYTPDTQYF
.	TRBV11-3	few	TRBJ2-5	TGTGCCAGCAGCTTAGCTCGGGGAGCAGAGACCCAGTACTTC	CASSLARGAETQYF
TRBD2	TRBV10-1	.	TRBJ2-2	TGCGCCAGCAGCGGTAGCGGGACCGGGGAGCTGTTTTTT	CASSGSGTGELFF
.	TRBV2	.	TRBJ1-4	TGTGCCAGTAGCAGTGACGGCGACGGTGAAAAACTGTTTTTT	CASSSDGDGEKLFF
TRBD1	TRBV11-3	.	TRBJ2-6	TGTGCCAGCAGCCCGGGCAGGGGGACTGGGGCCAACGTCCTGACTTTC	CASSPGRGTGANVLTF
TRBD1	TRBV6-6	.	TRBJ2-3	TGTGCCAGCAGTTACTCGACAGGGGGCGCAGATACGCAGTATTTT	CASSYSTGGADTQYF
.	TRBV7-9	.	TRBJ2-3	TGTGCCAGCAGCTTAACAGGTCGAGATACGCAGTATTTT	CASSLTGRDTQYF
.	TRBV7-2	.	TRBJ2-5	TGTGCCAGCAGCTTAGGCGGCCTCCAAGAGACCCAGTACTTC	CASSLGGLQETQYF
TRBD1	TRBV29-1	.	TRBJ1-1	TGCAGCGTTCTTAGGACAGGGGAGATGAACACTGAAGCTTTCTTT	CSVLRTGEMNTEAFF
TRBD2	TRBV2	.	TRBJ2-2	TGTGCCAGCCTAGCGGTAACGAACACCGGGGAGCTGTTTTTT	CASLAVTNTGELFF
.	TRBV7-3	once	TRBJ2-3	TGTGCCAGCAGCTTCTTCAGCGGTACTAGCACAGATACGCAGTATTTT	CASSFFSGTSTDTQYF
.	TRBV6-5	.	TRBJ2-7	TGTGCCAGCATCTCTTCGTCGGCGGGCCGTGGCGAGCAGTACTTC	CASISSSAGRGEQYF
.	TRBV18	.	TRBJ2-2	TGTGCCAGCTCACCATTTACAGGGCGCAACACCGGGGAGCTGTTTTTT	CASSPFTGRNTGELFF
.	TRBV4-3	.	TRBJ2-3	TGCGCCAGCAGCCAAGAATCGGGGGAATATACGCAGTATTTT	CASSQESGEYTQYF
TRBD2	TRBV4-3	.	TRBJ2-2	TGCGCCAGCAGCCAAGTTCGGGGGGTAACCGGGGAGCTGTTTTTT	CASSQVRGVTGELFF
TRBD1	TRBV19	.	TRBJ1-2	TGTGCCAGTAGTATGATATGGGACAGGACTTTCTATGGCTACACCTTC	CASSMIWDRTFYGYTF
TRBD2	TRBV6-5	.	TRBJ2-1	TGTGCCAGCAGCATAGGGACTAGCGGGAGCAATGAGCAGTTCTTC	CASSIGTSGSNEQFF
TRBD1	TRBV5-6	.	TRBJ2-2	TGTGCCAGCAGCTACCGGGACAGGGCGACCGGGGAGCTGTTTTTT	CASSYRDRATGELFF
TRBD1	TRBV29-1	once	TRBJ1-1	TGCAGCGTTGGTCCCTTGACAGGGGGCACTGAAGCTTTCTTT	CSVGPLTGGTEAFF
.	TRBV7-3	few	TRBJ2-5	TGTGCCAGCAGCTTAATTGGTGGCGCGGAGCAAGAGACCCAGTACTTC	CASSLIGGAEQETQYF
.	TRBV7-9	.	TRBJ1-2	TGTGCCAGCAGCCAGAGCGACCTTAACTATGGCTACACCTTC	CASSQSDLNYGYTF
TRBD2	TRBV11-2	few	TRBJ2-5	TGTGCCAGCAGCTTATACGTGGGAGGGCAAGAGACCCAGTACTTC	CASSLYVGGQETQYF
.	TRBV7-3	.	TRBJ1-2	TGTGCCAGCAGCTTACCCTGGGACATGGTTAACTATGGCTACACCTTC	CASSLPWDMVNYGYTF
.	TRBV6-5	.	TRBJ1-2	TGTGCCAGCAGTTACGGTACAGACGGCTACACCTTC	CASSYGTDGYTF
.	TRBV27	.	TRBJ1-2	TGTGCCAGCAGTCTCCGGGGGGGGATCGATGGCTACACCTTC	CASSLRGGIDGYTF
.	TRBV4-3	.	TRBJ1-1	TGCGCCAGCAGCCAAGATCGTGGGGCGTGGGGCACTGAAGCTTTCTTT	CASSQDRGAWGTEAFF
TRBD2	TRBV7-9	.	TRBJ2-5	TGTGCCAGCAGCTTGAATAGCGGGAGTCACGAGACCCAGTACTTC	CASSLNSGSHETQYF
TRBD2	TRBV19	.	TRBJ2-7	TGTGCCACCTCCTGGGGCGGGAGACGCTCTACCTACGAGCAGTACTTC	CATSWGGRRSTYEQYF
TRBD1	TRBV23-1	.	TRBJ2-3	TGCGCCAGCAGTCATGCGCTTTGGCGGACAGGGACTAGCACAGATACGCAGTATTTT	CASSHALWRTGTSTDTQYF
.	TRBV11-2	.	TRBJ2-7	TGTGCCAGCAGCTCGCCGGGTACCGAGCAGTACTTC	CASSSPGTEQYF
TRBD2	TRBV28	once	TRBJ2-3	TGTGCCAGCACCTCACGGGTGCGGGGGGATACGCAGTATTTT	CASTSRVRGDTQYF
.	TRBV9	.	TRBJ2-7	TGTGCCAGCAGCGTAGGGAGCTCCTACGAGCAGTACTTC	CASSVGSSYEQYF